This is a list of T cell receptor beta chains from one sample in a study of T cells in Graves' hyperthyroidism and ophthalmopathy. TCRdb passed the multiplex PCR reads through MiXCR, listing each CDR3 protein once. In the table there are over 500,000 distinct CDR3 sequences, 14% of which are singletons. The material sequenced was blood. The receptors come from a woman aged 40-49 years with Graves' hyperthyroidism. Both conserved end residues are part of each CDR3. The order of the fields is clone size, J gene, D gene, V gene, CDR3 protein, CDR3 DNA. A D gene is named only where the DNA matches it firmly. Rows give clone size only sometimes, using once, few, many, or a class for an expanded clone.

clone size: many
J gene: TRBJ2-1
D gene: TRBD2
V gene: TRBV5-1
CDR3 protein: CASSWAGGQDNEQFF
CDR3 DNA: TGCGCCAGCAGCTGGGCGGGAGGGCAGGACAATGAGCAGTTCTTC

clone size: few
J gene: TRBJ2-2
D gene: -
V gene: TRBV30
CDR3 protein: CAWSVPAGAAYGAGELFF
CDR3 DNA: TGTGCCTGGAGTGTACCCGCGGGCGCGGCGTACGGGGCCGGGGAGCTGTTTTTT

clone size: few
J gene: TRBJ2-1
D gene: -
V gene: TRBV6-1
CDR3 protein: CASNGNYHNEQFF
CDR3 DNA: TGTGCCAGCAACGGGAACTACCACAATGAGCAGTTCTTC

clone size: few
J gene: TRBJ2-7
D gene: TRBD1
V gene: TRBV5-5
CDR3 protein: CASSPAGTGTYEQYF
CDR3 DNA: TGTGCCAGCAGCCCCGCCGGGACAGGAACCTACGAGCAGTACTTC

clone size: many
J gene: TRBJ1-5
D gene: -
V gene: TRBV3-1
CDR3 protein: CASSQENGQNQPQHF
CDR3 DNA: TGTGCCAGCAGCCAAGAGAACGGACAGAATCAGCCCCAGCATTTT

clone size: -
J gene: TRBJ1-6
D gene: TRBD1
V gene: TRBV30
CDR3 protein: CAWSARDRNSPLHF
CDR3 DNA: TGTGCCTGGAGCGCTCGGGACAGAAATTCACCCCTCCACTTT

clone size: many
J gene: TRBJ2-1
D gene: -
V gene: TRBV5-1
CDR3 protein: CASSDQTVSSYNEQFF
CDR3 DNA: TGCGCCAGCAGCGACCAGACAGTATCCTCCTACAATGAGCAGTTCTTC

clone size: many
J gene: TRBJ2-3
D gene: -
V gene: TRBV12-3/TRBV12-4
CDR3 protein: CASSPLLNTQYF
CDR3 DNA: TGTGCCAGCAGTCCTCTTCTGAATACGCAGTATTTT

clone size: many
J gene: TRBJ1-2
D gene: -
V gene: TRBV28
CDR3 protein: CASSSHSGNYGYTF
CDR3 DNA: TGTGCCAGCAGTTCACACAGCGGTAACTATGGCTACACCTTC

clone size: many
J gene: TRBJ2-3
D gene: -
V gene: TRBV12-3/TRBV12-4
CDR3 protein: CASSTTPLDRDTQYF
CDR3 DNA: TGTGCCAGCAGTACGACACCTTTAGATCGGGATACGCAGTATTTT

clone size: many
J gene: TRBJ2-7
D gene: -
V gene: TRBV3-1
CDR3 protein: CASSQEQKYYEQYF
CDR3 DNA: TGTGCCAGCAGCCAAGAACAGAAATACTACGAGCAGTACTTC

clone size: few
J gene: TRBJ1-6
D gene: -
V gene: TRBV3-1
CDR3 protein: CASSRHRERNSPLHF
CDR3 DNA: TGTGCCAGCAGCCGCCACAGGGAAAGGAATTCACCCCTCCACTTT

clone size: many
J gene: TRBJ1-5
D gene: TRBD1
V gene: TRBV5-1
CDR3 protein: CASSLGDRAQPQHF
CDR3 DNA: TGCGCCAGCAGCTTGGGGGACAGGGCCCAGCCCCAGCATTTT

clone size: -
J gene: TRBJ2-5
D gene: -
V gene: TRBV7-2
CDR3 protein: CASSLWSVQETQYF
CDR3 DNA: TGTGCCAGCAGCTTATGGTCAGTCCAAGAGACCCAGTACTTC

clone size: many
J gene: TRBJ2-1
D gene: TRBD2
V gene: TRBV28
CDR3 protein: CASSKSSGGSYNEQFF
CDR3 DNA: TGTGCCAGCAGTAAGTCTAGCGGAGGCTCCTACAATGAGCAGTTCTTC

clone size: many
J gene: TRBJ2-5
D gene: TRBD2
V gene: TRBV27
CDR3 protein: CASRRAGGAETQYF
CDR3 DNA: TGTGCCAGCAGACGAGCGGGAGGGGCAGAGACCCAGTACTTC

clone size: many
J gene: TRBJ1-2
D gene: -
V gene: TRBV7-6
CDR3 protein: CASSLAGEFGYTF
CDR3 DNA: TGTGCCAGCAGCTTAGCGGGGGAGTTTGGCTACACCTTC

clone size: few
J gene: TRBJ2-2
D gene: -
V gene: TRBV15
CDR3 protein: CATSRDLFVGELFF
CDR3 DNA: TGTGCCACCAGCAGAGATCTATTCGTTGGGGAGCTGTTTTTT

clone size: -
J gene: TRBJ2-3
D gene: TRBD2
V gene: TRBV11-1
CDR3 protein: CASSLAGLAGNTDTQYF
CDR3 DNA: TGTGCCAGCAGCTTAGCGGGGCTAGCGGGAAACACAGATACGCAGTATTTT

clone size: few
J gene: TRBJ2-3
D gene: -
V gene: TRBV12-3/TRBV12-4
CDR3 protein: CASRSTTDTQYF
CDR3 DNA: TGTGCCAGCAGATCGACCACAGATACGCAGTATTTT

clone size: many
J gene: TRBJ2-1
D gene: TRBD2
V gene: TRBV2
CDR3 protein: CASIPGLAGDEQFF
CDR3 DNA: TGTGCCAGCATCCCGGGACTAGCCGGGGATGAGCAGTTCTTC

clone size: many
J gene: TRBJ1-1
D gene: -
V gene: TRBV28
CDR3 protein: CASSSVQGMNTEAFF
CDR3 DNA: TGTGCCAGCAGCTCCGTACAGGGAATGAACACTGAAGCTTTCTTT

clone size: few
J gene: TRBJ1-5
D gene: -
V gene: TRBV20-1
CDR3 protein: CSAREPRQGAPQHF
CDR3 DNA: TGCAGTGCTAGAGAACCTCGTCAGGGTGCGCCCCAGCATTTT

clone size: -
J gene: TRBJ1-5
D gene: -
V gene: TRBV19
CDR3 protein: CASRKDGQGNQPQHF
CDR3 DNA: TGTGCCAGTAGAAAGGACGGGCAAGGCAATCAGCCCCAGCATTTT

clone size: few
J gene: TRBJ1-6
D gene: -
V gene: TRBV7-2
CDR3 protein: CASSLQGPSNSPLHF
CDR3 DNA: TGTGCCAGCAGCTTACAGGGTCCTTCTAATTCACCCCTCCACTTT

clone size: -
J gene: TRBJ2-7
D gene: -
V gene: TRBV3-1
CDR3 protein: CASSQVEAKQYF
CDR3 DNA: TGTGCCAGCAGCCAAGTTGAGGCGAAGCAGTACTTC

clone size: -
J gene: TRBJ2-3
D gene: -
V gene: TRBV7-3
CDR3 protein: CASSEGGLGSTDTQYF
CDR3 DNA: TGTGCCAGCAGCGAAGGGGGACTCGGGTCGACAGATACGCAGTATTTT

clone size: many
J gene: TRBJ2-1
D gene: TRBD2
V gene: TRBV6-5
CDR3 protein: CASSYYTLAGGFMGNEQFF
CDR3 DNA: TGTGCCAGCAGTTACTACACCCTAGCGGGAGGATTTATGGGCAATGAGCAGTTCTTC

clone size: many
J gene: TRBJ2-1
D gene: TRBD2
V gene: TRBV2
CDR3 protein: CASKVGIAGFEQFF
CDR3 DNA: TGTGCCAGCAAGGTTGGAATAGCGGGCTTTGAGCAGTTCTTC

clone size: -
J gene: TRBJ2-3
D gene: TRBD2
V gene: TRBV20-1
CDR3 protein: CSARGSSGNGGDTQYF
CDR3 DNA: TGCAGTGCTAGAGGATCTAGCGGGAACGGGGGGGATACGCAGTATTTT

clone size: -
J gene: TRBJ2-7
D gene: TRBD1
V gene: TRBV7-2
CDR3 protein: CASSLVRTGDEQYF
CDR3 DNA: TGTGCCAGCAGCTTAGTCCGGACAGGGGACGAGCAGTACTTC